Each of the 24 T cell receptor beta chains below was sequenced from the same sample in a study of Graves' ophthalmopathy and Graves' hyperthyroidism. Amplifying from RNA transcripts, the study obtained TCR beta CDR3 regions. A first-round RT-PCR used HTBI primers, followed by a second-round multiplex PCR. TCRdb passed the multiplex PCR reads through MiXCR, listing each CDR3 protein once. The sample consists of some 1.1 million distinct CDR3 sequences, less than 45% of them appearing once. The source material was peripheral blood or thyroid tissue (not recorded which). The receptors derive from an adult man with Graves' hyperthyroidism.

V usage is TRBV10-3 and J usage is TRBJ1-2; TRBD1 matches at 7 bases. CDR1 and CDR2 (germline): ENHRY, SYGVKD. With 7 bases clipped from V and 3 bases from J, the junction kept 8 bases outside the gene matches. The CDR3 spans 14 residues. The CDR3 sequence is CAIKATTGHYGYTF. CDR3 DNA sequence: TGTGCCATCAAGGCGACGACAGGGCACTATGGCTACACCTTC.

This clonotype was seen just once. This may be a read error: a much more frequent sequence differs by one nucleotide. The rearrangement links TRBV5-1 to TRBJ2-7; 8 bases agree with TRBD1. The CDR3 contains 14 residues. The germline CDR1 and CDR2 sequences are SGHRS and YFSETQ. The CDR3: CASGLHRGFDEQYF. The CDR3 bases are TGCGCCAGCGGCTTGCACAGGGGGTTCGACGAGCAGTACTTC.

The CDR3 sequence: CAWRYARGEKLFF. DNA of the CDR3: TGTGCCTGGAGGTATGCAAGGGGTGAAAAACTGTTTTTT. The chain carries TRBV30 and TRBJ1-4; D might be TRBD1 (5 bases). CDR1 GTSNPN and CDR2 SVGIG come from the germline V gene (reference sequence). CDR3 length: 13 residues. V was cut by 3 bases and J by 7 bases, with 12 bases left in between.

The chain links TRBV25-1 to TRBJ2-5, with D perhaps matching TRBD1 (7 bases). The CDR3 loop spans 15 amino acids. Trimming stripped 6 bases from V and 5 bases from J, with 19 bases between. The germline CDR1 and CDR2 sequences are MGHDK and SYGVNS. CDR3 sequence: CASSRATGAGETQYF. Written as DNA, the CDR3 is TGTGCCAGCAGCCGGGCTACAGGGGCGGGGGAGACCCAGTACTTC.

In regard to this clonotype: This sequence may be a read error, since a much larger clone differs from it by one base. CDR3 in amino acids: CASSLATSGRVNTGELFF. In DNA form, the CDR3 reads TGTGCCAGCAGCTTAGCGACTAGCGGGAGGGTAAACACCGGGGAGCTGTTTTTT. The gene calls are TRBV7-8 and TRBJ2-2; 14 nucleotides line up with TRBD2. Losses at the gene ends were 0 bases for V and 2 bases for J; bases not matched to a gene: 2. The CDR3 contains 18 residues. Germline CDR1 reads SGHVS; CDR2 reads FQNEAQ.

This clonotype showed up many times. The chain combines TRBV5-1 with TRBJ1-4, with D perhaps TRBD1 (5 bases). Per germline, CDR1 SGHRS and CDR2 YFSETQ. CDR3 length equals 13 residues. Trimming pared 2 bases from V and 6 bases from J, leaving 8 bases between. This CDR3 is CASSFGTDEKLFF. CDR3 bases: TGCGCCAGCAGCTTCGGGACGGATGAAAAACTGTTTTTT. The whole variable domain, filled in from reference TRBV5-1 and TRBJ1-4, reads KAGVTQTPRYLIKTRGQQVTLSCSPISGHRSVSWYQQTPGQGLQFLFEYFSETQRNKGNFPGRFSGRQFSNSRSEMNVSTLELGDSALYLCASSFGTDEKLFFGSGTQLSVL.

CDR3 DNA sequence: TGTGCCAGCAGCTTGGAGCTGTTTTTT. As protein: CASSLELFF. The chain uses TRBV5-4 and TRBJ2-2, with D hard to call. This CDR3 comprises 9 residues. Germline lookup yields CDR1 SGHNT and CDR2 YYREEE (reference sequence). Trimming removed 0 bases at V and 12 bases at J, with 0 bases between.

This clonotype has just a few counts. This rearrangement joins TRBV3-1 to TRBJ1-1, with D uncertain. With 4 bases removed from V and 7 bases from J, the gap between germline ends came to 16 bases. Germline-derived CDR1 and CDR2 are LGHDT and YNNKEL (reference sequence). This CDR3 contains 14 residues. In nucleotides, the CDR3 is TGTGCCAGCAGCCTGGATGAGTGGGGAAATGAAGCTTTCTTT. Translating it yields CASSLDEWGNEAFF.

The chain uses TRBV20-1 and TRBJ2-7; 7 bases align to TRBD1. This CDR3 has 13 residues. The V segment lost 5 bases and the J segment 3 bases; nucleotides outside the gene matches: 7. Germline V lookup: CDR1 DFQATT, CDR2 SNEGSKA (reference sequence). CDR3 residues: CSAYPGQFYEQYF. The CDR3 bases are TGCAGTGCTTACCCGGGACAGTTCTACGAGCAGTACTTC.

This clonotype was observed a handful of times. This chain uses TRBV20-1 with TRBJ1-2; 8 bases are shared with TRBD1. This CDR3 has 14 amino acids. The junction had 10 bases not matched to a gene; V was cut back by 5 bases and J by 5 bases. Germline assignment: CDR1 DFQATT and CDR2 SNEGSKA (reference sequence). CDR3 DNA: TGCAGTGCTCCAGAGGACAGGGCGGCATATGGCTACACCTTC. This gives the protein CSAPEDRAAYGYTF.

CDR3 coding DNA: TGTGCCAGCAGCCAGGGGGCCGGTGGTTCACCCCTCCACTTT. Residues: CASSQGAGGSPLHF. The chain employs TRBV3-1 and TRBJ1-6; D is perhaps TRBD1 (6 bases). The germline gives CDR1 LGHDT, CDR2 YNNKEL (reference sequence). The V gene lost 3 bases and the J gene lost 9 bases, with 12 bases spanning the gap. The CDR3 runs 14 residues.

To note about this clonotype: The CDR3 does not end in the conserved phenylalanine or tryptophan, so this is likely a read error. The V and J genes are TRBV2 and TRBJ2-7; the match to TRBD1 covers 9 bases. This CDR3 is 14 amino acids long. In germline, CDR1 is SNHLY, CDR2 FYNNEI. The V gene end was trimmed by 8 bases and the J gene end by 0 bases; junction bases not matched to a gene: 5. This CDR3 reads CASPRDRDSYEQYL. Here the CDR3 DNA reads TGTGCCAGCCCCCGGGACAGGGACTCCTACGAGCAGTACCTC.

The rearrangement uses TRBV2 and TRBJ2-5; TRBD1 matches at 11 bases. With 8 bases clipped from V and 5 bases from J, the junction kept 7 bases outside the gene matches. The CDR3 contains 14 residues. Per germline, CDR1 SNHLY and CDR2 FYNNEI. CDR3 DNA sequence: TGTGCCAGCCGAGGACAGGGGGCTTGGGAGACCCAGTACTTC. Its protein is CASRGQGAWETQYF.

This clonotype was found many times. The chain has TRBV10-2 and TRBJ2-7; 10 nucleotides match TRBD1. The germline V gene has CDR1 WSHSY and CDR2 SAAADI. V lost 4 bases to trimming and J lost 3 bases; unmatched junction nucleotides: 6. This CDR3 region has 15 residues. The CDR3 DNA reads as TGCGCCAGCAGTGTGTGGACAGGGGGTGGCTACGAGCAGTACTTC. Translation: CASSVWTGGGYEQYF.

This clonotype was observed at least ten times. The V gene is TRBV19, the J gene TRBJ2-5, with D possibly matching TRBD2 (6 bases). The CDR3 contains 15 residues. Trimming took 6 bases from V and 2 from J, leaving 16 bases between them. Germline CDR1 LNHDA, CDR2 SQIVND (reference sequence). The CDR3 region has the DNA TGTGCCAGTAGCAGGCGGGACTGGGGGCAAGAGACCCAGTACTTC. Translated: CASSRRDWGQETQYF.

This clonotype was detected ten times or more. V is TRBV7-3 and J is TRBJ1-3; the D gene is possibly TRBD1 (5 bases). This CDR3 comprises 17 residues. The germline V gene has CDR1 SGHTA and CDR2 FQGTGA. Trimming cost V 4 bases and J 1 base, with 17 bases left between them. CDR3 coding DNA: TGTGCCAGCAGCTCACGCGGGACTTACCGATCTGGAAACACCATATATTTT. Amino acids: CASSSRGTYRSGNTIYF.

On this clonotype: This sequence may be a read error, since a much larger clone differs from it by one base. This chain joins TRBV11-2 and TRBJ2-7, with TRBD1 as a possible D gene (6 bases). Germline CDR1 and CDR2: SGHAT and FQNNGV. The CDR3 is 13 residues long. The CDR3, as DNA: TGTGTCAGCAGCCCAGGGGCGGTCTACGAGCAGTACTTC. Its translation is CVSSPGAVYEQYF. The whole variable domain, remainder taken from reference TRBV11-2 and TRBJ2-7, is EAGVAQSPRYKIIEKRQSVAFWCNPISGHATLYWYQQILGQGPKLLIQFQNNGVVDDSQLPKDRFSAERLKGVDSTLKIQPAKLEDSAVYLCVSSPGAVYEQYFGPGTRLTVT.

At least ten counts were recorded for this clonotype. The chain joins TRBV7-8 to TRBJ2-7, with 11 positions matching TRBD2. There are 16 residues in the CDR3. After removal of 2 bases from V and 1 base from J, the junction contained 4 bases not matched to a gene. Germline V gene data show CDR1 as SGHVS and CDR2 as FQNEAQ. CDR3 in DNA: TGTGCCAGCAGCTTATCGACTAGCGGGAATTCCTACGAGCAGTACTTC. This gives the protein CASSLSTSGNSYEQYF.

Concerning this clonotype itself: With a much larger clone just one base away, this may be a read error. The rearrangement joins TRBV10-3 to TRBJ1-4; TRBD1 might be the D (5 bases). Germline V gene data show CDR1 as ENHRY and CDR2 as SYGVKD. The V and J ends lost 11 bases and 7 bases respectively, with 20 bases between them. The CDR3 length is 14 residues. CDR3 residues: CAGSPMMGPEKLFF. The CDR3 nucleotides read TGTGCCGGCAGTCCAATGATGGGGCCTGAAAAACTGTTTTTT.

This clonotype was recorded at least ten times. The chain combines TRBV14 with TRBJ2-7; TRBD2 might be the D (5 bases). The germline CDR1 and CDR2 sequences are SGHDN and FVKESK. The CDR3 covers 15 residues. The V end was cut by 0 bases, the J end by 3 bases, with 12 bases between. CDR3: CASSQDLGSGYEQYF. The CDR3 nucleotides read TGTGCCAGCAGCCAAGATCTGGGGAGTGGCTACGAGCAGTACTTC.

As DNA, the CDR3 is TGTGCCAGCAGCGTCGGTCGGACAGGGAGAACTGAAGCTTTCTTT. Its translation is CASSVGRTGRTEAFF. The chain has TRBV5-4 and TRBJ1-1; TRBD1 matches 8 bases. V lost 4 bases and J lost 5; bases outside the gene matches: 10. The germline V gene encodes CDR1 SGHNT and CDR2 YYREEE (reference sequence). This CDR3 has 15 residues.

Only a few counts were recorded for this clonotype. V and J are TRBV28 and TRBJ1-5; 7 positions agree with TRBD1. Germline CDR1 is MDHEN and CDR2 is SYDVKM. The length of the CDR3 is 15 residues. In nucleotides, the CDR3 is TGTGTCGCACAGGGGCGGTTGAGGAGCAATCAGCCCCAGCATTTT. Its protein product is CVAQGRLRSNQPQHF.

There are many counts of this clonotype. V usage is TRBV20-1 and J usage is TRBJ1-5, with 10 positions matching TRBD1. Germline V gene data show CDR1 as DFQATT and CDR2 as SNEGSKA (reference sequence). This CDR3 is built from 14 residues. With V trimmed by 8 bases and J by 4 bases, 8 bases remained unmatched. This CDR3 is CSFMGQGKNQPQHF. CDR3 sequence (DNA): TGCAGTTTTATGGGACAGGGGAAAAATCAGCCCCAGCATTTT.

With respect to this clonotype: A junction boundary mismatches the germline segment, possibly from a read error. This chain joins TRBV2 and TRBJ2-5; D might be TRBD1 (6 bases). CDR3 size: 14 residues. The germline V gene encodes CDR1 SNHLY and CDR2 FYNNEI. In DNA form, the CDR3 reads TGTGCCAGCAGCGTAGGAACAGGGCAAGGGACCCAGTACTTC. Its protein is CASSVGTGQGTQYF.